A single sample gave rise to the 8 T cell receptor beta chains below, sequenced in a study of identical twins. TCRdb redid the calling of the 5' RACE reads with MiXCR, one entry per CDR3 protein. The repertoire consists of some 760,000 distinct CDR3 sequences, with 15% to 20% occurring once and the leading ten covering around 14%. The same data also went into a second study, on T cells expressing NK-cell markers.

Sequencing was carried out using PBMCs. The receptors originated from a woman between 18 and 29 years old in good health.

V is TRBV7-2 and J is TRBJ2-5; 10 positions match TRBD1. The V and J ends lost 5 bases and 1 base, in that order; junction bases with no gene match: 10. Germline CDR1 is SGHTA and CDR2 is FQGNSA. CDR3 length: 17 residues. CDR3 amino acids: CASSRTTGTGVQETQYF. CDR3 DNA: TGTGCCAGCAGCCGCACCACCGGGACAGGGGTCCAAGAGACCCAGTACTTC.

The V and J genes are TRBV6-2 or TRBV6-3 and TRBJ2-7; 9 bases agree with TRBD2. The CDR3 spans 15 residues. In germline, CDR1 is MNHEY, CDR2 SVGEGT. J lost 3 bases, V lost 6 bases, and 9 bases had no gene match. In nucleotides, the CDR3 is TGTGCCAGCAGACCAAGACTAGCGGTTCTCTACGAGCAGTACTTC. This gives the protein CASRPRLAVLYEQYF.

The chain carries TRBV3-1 and TRBJ2-3, with TRBD2 identical over 14 bases. This CDR3 contains 18 residues. Per the germline V gene, CDR1 is LGHDT and CDR2 is YNNKEL (reference sequence). V shed 1 base and J 5 bases; nucleotides not matched to a gene: 8. CDR3 amino acids: CASSQVWGLAGAGDTQYF. The CDR3 DNA reads as TGTGCCAGCAGCCAAGTCTGGGGACTAGCGGGGGCGGGAGATACGCAGTATTTT.

J is TRBJ2-7 and V is TRBV20-1, with 9 nucleotides matching TRBD1. Germline V gives CDR1 DFQATT, CDR2 SNEGSKA (reference sequence). With 5 bases clipped from V and 3 bases from J, the junction kept 11 bases outside the gene matches. The CDR3 has 15 amino acids. The CDR3 DNA reads TGCAGTGCTTCCACAGGGGGCTTGGTTGGCTACGAGCAGTACTTC. Its translation: CSASTGGLVGYEQYF.

The chain combines TRBV29-1 with TRBJ1-2; D remains unclear. The CDR3 runs 12 residues. Trimming pared 2 bases from V and 7 bases from J, leaving 11 bases between. The germline V gene encodes CDR1 SQVTM and CDR2 ANQGSEA. CDR3 in DNA: TGCAGCGTTGAAACCCGGTGGGGTGGCTACACCTTC. Translating gives CSVETRWGGYTF.

This chain links TRBV6-5 with TRBJ1-1; a possible D gene is TRBD1 (5 bases). Per the germline V gene, CDR1 is MNHEY and CDR2 is SVGAGI. V was trimmed by 2 bases and J by 11 bases, leaving 9 bases between them. The CDR3 runs to 11 residues. Here the CDR3 DNA reads TGTGCCAGCAGTTACGGGACCAAGGCTTTCTTT. Residues: CASSYGTKAFF.

This clonotype was found once. The chain employs TRBV5-1 and TRBJ2-5; TRBD2 agrees at 14 bases. The germline gives CDR1 SGHRS, CDR2 YFSETQ. This CDR3 spans 19 amino acids. The V gene end was trimmed by 2 bases and the J gene end by 3 bases; junction bases not matched to a gene: 12. The CDR3 region is CASSLRGLAGAPTKETQYF. Here the CDR3 DNA reads TGCGCCAGCAGCTTACGGGGACTAGCGGGGGCGCCAACAAAAGAGACCCAGTACTTC.

For this clonotype: A read error is likely, as this CDR3 ends without the conserved phenylalanine or tryptophan. The gene calls are TRBV6-5 and TRBJ2-1; no clear D. The V end was cut by 7 bases, the J end by 3 bases, with 7 bases between. The germline CDR1 and CDR2 sequences are MNHEY and SVGAGI. This CDR3 spans 12 amino acids. In DNA form, the CDR3 reads TGTGCCAGCACGACGCGCTACAATGAGCAGTTCCTC. It is translated as CASTTRYNEQFL.